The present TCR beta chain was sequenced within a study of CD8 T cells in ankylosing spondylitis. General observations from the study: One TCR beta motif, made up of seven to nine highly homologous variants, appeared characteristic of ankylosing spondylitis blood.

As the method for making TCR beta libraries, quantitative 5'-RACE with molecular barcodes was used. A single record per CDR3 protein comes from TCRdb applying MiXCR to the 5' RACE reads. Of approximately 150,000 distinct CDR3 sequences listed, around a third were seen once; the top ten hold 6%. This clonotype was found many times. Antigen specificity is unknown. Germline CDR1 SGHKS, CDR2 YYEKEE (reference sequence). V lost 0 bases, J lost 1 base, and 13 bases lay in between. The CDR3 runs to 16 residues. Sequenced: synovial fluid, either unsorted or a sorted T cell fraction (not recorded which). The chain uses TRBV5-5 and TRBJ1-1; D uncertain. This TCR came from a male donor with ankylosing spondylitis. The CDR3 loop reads CASSLEPRQKNTEAFF. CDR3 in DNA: TGTGCCAGCAGCTTGGAACCGCGGCAGAAGAACACTGAAGCTTTCTTT.